This T cell receptor beta chain was documented in a study of shared clonotypes between healthy human individuals. Study findings and constraints: Few donors restricted represented genetic and exposure-history diversity.

This CDR3 region has 17 residues. CDR1 is LNHDA and CDR2 is SQIVND in the germline V gene (reference sequence). V lost 4 bases and J lost 1; bases outside the gene matches: 9. Regarding this clone: As yet, its antigen is unknown.

Data came from immunoSEQ multiplex PCR; TCRdb stores just in-frame clones and leaves some out. The sample lists over a million clones, 98% to 99% occurring once. In the CD4+ fraction, cells were divided into CD45RA+ naive and CD45RA-negative memory subsets. The sequence was collected from a man aged 25-45 years in good health. Sequenced material: naive CD4+ T cells sorted from blood. Subset: CD45RA+ positively selected. The gene calls are TRBV19 and TRBJ2-2; TRBD1 matches at 7 bases. The CDR3 DNA is TGTGCCAGTAGTACCAACAGGGGCTCTAAGAACACCGGGGAGCTGTTTTTT. Encoded protein: CASSTNRGSKNTGELFF.